This T cell receptor beta chain was retrieved from a study of T cell changes during pregnancy in multiple sclerosis. The germline V gene encodes CDR1 KGHSH and CDR2 LQKENI. Trimming cost V 3 bases and J 0 bases; bases outside gene matches: 11. The CDR3 totals 18 residues. TCRdb's table, derived via immunoSEQ multiplex PCR, lists solely in-frame clones and lacks some. The sample has about 100,000 clones, about 90% seen once. The TCR was taken from a female donor in good health, enrolled as a control in a pregnancy study. This specimen was peripheral blood, taken in the third trimester of pregnancy. The chain carries TRBV18 and TRBJ1-1; 9 bases line up with TRBD1. CDR3 sequence (DNA): TGTGCCAGCTCACCGACAGGGGGGCTTGCAAACATGAACACTGAAGCTTTCTTT. It yields the protein CASSPTGGLANMNTEAFF.